This TCR beta chain was sequenced during a study of tumor and adjacent non-tumor tissue in lung cancer (dated by TCRdb to 2017 to 2018). In terms of the full investigation: By cancer type, the cohort comprised some 13 adenocarcinoma patients, a couple of squamous cell carcinoma patients and 1 small cell lung cancer patient. Among the 15 or so patients, ages ranged from roughly 30 to 76 years, some 10 were men and 5 were women, and disease was TNM stage I to III. Sequencing produced around 130,000,000 productive TCRbeta reads in total, an average of approximately 4.1 million reads per sample. The study compared bulk TCRbeta repertoires from lung tumor tissue and matched distant non-tumor lung tissue of more than 12 lung cancer patients. Over 25 paired specimens, one tumor and one normal lung sample per patient, were profiled by TCRbeta CDR3 sequencing. General conclusions and limits of the study: Only roughly 15 patients were in the cohort, and the authors stated that larger samples and more detailed clinical data are needed. Tumor tissue showed significantly greater TCR diversity (inverse Simpson) than normal lung tissue (approximately 400 vs 170, P = 0.0075, Mann-Whitney U test). Peripheral blood was not sequenced, so blood TCRbeta repertoires were not examined in the lung cancer patients of the study. Younger patients had significantly higher TCR diversity, and higher tumor TCR diversity was associated with shorter overall and disease-free survival. The methods do not name the sequencing platform or mention unique molecular identifiers. A significantly larger cumulative share of the repertoire was made up by the top 100 clones in normal lung than in tumor tissue.

From the cysteine up to the phenylalanine, the CDR3 has a length of 14 residues. Here the CDR3 DNA is all that survives: 42 bases in frame from base 1. The germline V gene yields SGHAT for CDR1 and FQNNGV for CDR2. RNA was isolated from bulk, unsorted tissue, and RNA quality was assessed with a NanoDrop ND-1000 and an Agilent 2100. The donors were newly diagnosed lung cancer patients admitted for thoracic surgery in China from August to November 2014 who had not received prior chemotherapy. The study excluded patients who had received radiotherapy or chemotherapy before or who had another cancer at the same time. Surgical tissue pieces of roughly 1-2 cm3 were preserved in RNAlater solution and stored at -80 °C until use. Library creation used multiplex PCR. The sequencer listed for this sample is Illumina HiSeq 2500. TCRbeta libraries were built by three rounds of nested PCR using primers (Table S4), following protocols modified from ARM-PCR. Before sequencing, PCR products of 200-500 bp were cut from the gel and purified using the QIAquick gel extraction kit. The study's processing was this. Trimmomatic was used to clean the reads, FLASH merged the cleaned reads into complete CDR3 sequences, and MiTCR assigned the sequences to V(D)J germline segments. Clonal diversity was computed as the inverse Simpson's index with VDJtools. A read counted as productive if the sequence was in-frame and lacked a premature stop codon. TCRdb trimmed the raw reads at Q25, called clones with MiXCR and kept productive beta chains. Identical CDR3 protein sequences are pooled into one entry, listed with their most common genes and DNA. V and J calls and clone size were set by TCRdb, not the authors. This sample is represented by approximately 86,000 distinct CDR3 sequences; over 60% of them were singletons. The ten largest account for approximately 9% of the sample.

For this clonotype: This clone's antigen is unknown. An end of the junction differs from the germline gene, which may be a read error.

Sample: lung tumor tissue. Rearrangement joined TRBV11-2 to TRBJ2-1, with the D gene call left open. This clonotype was sampled from a woman aged 35 to 49 with non-small cell lung cancer. The encoded CDR3 is CASSRTRSDNEQIF. Read as DNA, the sequence is TGTGCCAGCTCCCGAACGAGGAGCGACAATGAGCAGATCTTC.